A selection of T cell receptor beta chains follows, all from one sample in a study of T cells in Graves' hyperthyroidism and ophthalmopathy. A single record per CDR3 protein comes from TCRdb applying MiXCR to the multiplex PCR reads. The sample yields hundreds of thousands of distinct CDR3 sequences, less than 25% seen once. The sample taken for sequencing was blood. These receptors were collected from a man younger than 45 with Graves' ophthalmopathy. The CDR3 runs from the conserved cysteine through the conserved F or W. The order of the fields is V gene, clone size, J gene, D gene, CDR3 DNA, CDR3 protein. D genes are given only for firm matches. Clone size appears in some rows only: once, few, many, or a class for an expanded clone.

V: TRBV6-2/TRBV6-3; size: many; J: TRBJ1-2; D: .; DNA: TGTGCCAGCAGCGACGGACAGATAGATGGCTACACCTTC; CDR3: CASSDGQIDGYTF
V: TRBV5-1; size: many; J: TRBJ1-1; D: .; DNA: TGCGCCAGCAGCTTGAGCCCCGGTGAAGCTTTCTTT; CDR3: CASSLSPGEAFF
V: TRBV4-2; size: few; J: TRBJ2-5; D: .; DNA: TGTGCCAGCAGCCAAGAGTCGGGGAGCGGGGAGACCCAGTACTTC; CDR3: CASSQESGSGETQYF
V: TRBV10-3; size: .; J: TRBJ2-7; D: .; DNA: TGTGCCATCAAAGAGAGGGGGGGCGAGCAGTACTTC; CDR3: CAIKERGGEQYF
V: TRBV12-3/TRBV12-4; size: few; J: TRBJ2-7; D: TRBD1; DNA: TGTGCCAGCAGTTACAGGGGCGAAGCCTACGAGCAGTACTTC; CDR3: CASSYRGEAYEQYF
V: TRBV20-1; size: many; J: TRBJ2-3; D: .; DNA: TGCAGTGCTAGCCAGGGTAGCACAGATACGCAGTATTTT; CDR3: CSASQGSTDTQYF
V: TRBV3-1; size: .; J: TRBJ2-7; D: TRBD2; DNA: TGTGCCAGCAGCCAGTTGGGACTAGCGCAATACGAGCAGTACTTC; CDR3: CASSQLGLAQYEQYF
V: TRBV27; size: .; J: TRBJ2-7; D: .; DNA: TGTGCCAGCTTTGGGGCAGGGAGGCACGAGCAGTACTTC; CDR3: CASFGAGRHEQYF
V: TRBV28; size: few; J: TRBJ2-2; D: .; DNA: TGTGCCAGCAGTAAACCCGGGAGAGCCGGGGAGCTGTTTTTT; CDR3: CASSKPGRAGELFF
V: TRBV2; size: many; J: TRBJ2-3; D: .; DNA: TGTGCCAGCAGGTTGGGACGGAGCACAGATACGCAGTATTTT; CDR3: CASRLGRSTDTQYF
V: TRBV7-9; size: few; J: TRBJ2-1; D: TRBD2; DNA: TGTGCCAGCAGCCACGGGAGCGGGAGTTACAATGAGCAGTTCTTC; CDR3: CASSHGSGSYNEQFF
V: TRBV18; size: .; J: TRBJ2-1; D: .; DNA: TGTGCCAGCTCCGATCGTGGGGCGAAATACAATGAGCAGTTCTTC; CDR3: CASSDRGAKYNEQFF
V: TRBV6-5; size: few; J: TRBJ2-5; D: .; DNA: TGTGCCAGCAGTTACGGGACACAGCCTATGAAGACCCAGTACTTC; CDR3: CASSYGTQPMKTQYF
V: TRBV24-1; size: .; J: TRBJ2-3; D: TRBD2; DNA: TGTGCCACCAGCTTCCCGGGACTAGCGGGAGTGGGCGCAGATACGCAGTATTTT; CDR3: CATSFPGLAGVGADTQYF
V: TRBV18; size: many; J: TRBJ2-1; D: .; DNA: TGTGCCAGCTCCCCCGGGACGGCATACAATGAGCAGTTCTTC; CDR3: CASSPGTAYNEQFF
V: TRBV11-1; size: many; J: TRBJ2-1; D: .; DNA: TGTGCCAGCAGCTTCCTAAGGAATGAGCAGTTCTTC; CDR3: CASSFLRNEQFF
V: TRBV24-1; size: .; J: TRBJ2-6; D: .; DNA: TGTGCCACCAGTGATTCAGGAGGGTCTGGGGCCAACGTCCTGACTTTC; CDR3: CATSDSGGSGANVLTF
V: TRBV18; size: many; J: TRBJ1-1; D: .; DNA: TGTGCCAGCTCACGTGGCCAGTCTGGGGGCACTGAAGCTTTCTTT; CDR3: CASSRGQSGGTEAFF
V: TRBV9; size: few; J: TRBJ2-3; D: .; DNA: TGTGCCAGCAGCGTAGGTGGGCACACAGATACGCAGTATTTT; CDR3: CASSVGGHTDTQYF
V: TRBV5-6; size: few; J: TRBJ1-1; D: .; DNA: TGTGCCAGCAGCTTGGTTCACGACACTGAAGCTTTCTTT; CDR3: CASSLVHDTEAFF
V: TRBV6-2/TRBV6-3; size: few; J: TRBJ2-1; D: .; DNA: TGTGCCAGCAGTTACTCGAAATTCAGTTACGATGAGCAGTTCTTC; CDR3: CASSYSKFSYDEQFF